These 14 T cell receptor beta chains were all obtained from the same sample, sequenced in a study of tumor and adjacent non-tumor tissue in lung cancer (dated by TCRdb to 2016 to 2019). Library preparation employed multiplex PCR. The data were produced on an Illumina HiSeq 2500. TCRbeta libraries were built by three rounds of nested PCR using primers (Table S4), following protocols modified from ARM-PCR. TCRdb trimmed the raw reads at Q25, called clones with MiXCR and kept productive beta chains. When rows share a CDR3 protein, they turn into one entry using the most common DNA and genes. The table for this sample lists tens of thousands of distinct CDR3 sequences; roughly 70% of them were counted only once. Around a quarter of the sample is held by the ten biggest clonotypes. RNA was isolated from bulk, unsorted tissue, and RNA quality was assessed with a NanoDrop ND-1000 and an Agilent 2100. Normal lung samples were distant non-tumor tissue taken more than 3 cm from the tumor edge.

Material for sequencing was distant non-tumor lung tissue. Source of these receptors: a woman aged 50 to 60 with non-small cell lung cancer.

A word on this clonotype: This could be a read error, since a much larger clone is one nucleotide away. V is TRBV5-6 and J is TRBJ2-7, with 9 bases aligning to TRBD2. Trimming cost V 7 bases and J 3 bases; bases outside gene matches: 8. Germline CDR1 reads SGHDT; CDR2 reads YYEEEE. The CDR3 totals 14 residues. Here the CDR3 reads CASGGRGTLYEQYF. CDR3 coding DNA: TGTGCCAGCGGCGGGAGGGGGACTCTCTACGAGCAGTACTTC.

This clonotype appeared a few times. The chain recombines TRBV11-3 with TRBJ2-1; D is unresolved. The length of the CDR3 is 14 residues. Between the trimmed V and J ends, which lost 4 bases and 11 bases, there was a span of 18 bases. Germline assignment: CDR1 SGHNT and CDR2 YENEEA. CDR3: CASSSEANYKKQFF. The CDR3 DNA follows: TGTGCCAGCAGCTCAGAGGCGAATTACAAAAAGCAGTTCTTC.

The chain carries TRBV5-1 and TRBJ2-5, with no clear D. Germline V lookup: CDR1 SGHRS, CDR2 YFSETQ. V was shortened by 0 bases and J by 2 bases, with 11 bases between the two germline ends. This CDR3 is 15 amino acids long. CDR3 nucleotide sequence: TGCGCCAGCAGCTTGGGGCAGATAGTTCAAGAGACCCAGTACTTC. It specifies CASSLGQIVQETQYF.

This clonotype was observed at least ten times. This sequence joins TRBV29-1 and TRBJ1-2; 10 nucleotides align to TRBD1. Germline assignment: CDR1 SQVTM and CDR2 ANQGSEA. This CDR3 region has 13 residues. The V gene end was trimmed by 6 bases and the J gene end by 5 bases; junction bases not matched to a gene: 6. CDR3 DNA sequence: TGCAGCGTGACAGGGGGCGGTGGGTATGGCTACACCTTC. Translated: CSVTGGGGYGYTF.

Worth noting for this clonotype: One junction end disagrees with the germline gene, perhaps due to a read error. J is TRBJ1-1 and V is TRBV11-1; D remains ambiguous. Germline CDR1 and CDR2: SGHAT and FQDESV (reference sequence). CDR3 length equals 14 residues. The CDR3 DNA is TGTGCCAGCGGCTTGAAGGAGTTGAACGCTGAAGTTTTCTTT. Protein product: CASGLKELNAEVFF.

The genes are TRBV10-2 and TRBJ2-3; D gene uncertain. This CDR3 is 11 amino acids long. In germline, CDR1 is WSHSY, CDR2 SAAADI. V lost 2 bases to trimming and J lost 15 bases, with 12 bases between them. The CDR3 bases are TGCGCCAGCAGTGAGGCAGATATGCATTATTTT. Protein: CASSEADMHYF.

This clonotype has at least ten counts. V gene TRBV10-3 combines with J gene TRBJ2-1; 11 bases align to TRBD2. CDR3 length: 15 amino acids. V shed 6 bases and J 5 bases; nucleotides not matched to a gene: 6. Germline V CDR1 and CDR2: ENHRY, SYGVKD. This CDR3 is CAIRQTSGTNNEQFF. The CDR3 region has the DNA TGTGCCATCAGACAGACTAGCGGGACGAACAATGAGCAGTTCTTC.

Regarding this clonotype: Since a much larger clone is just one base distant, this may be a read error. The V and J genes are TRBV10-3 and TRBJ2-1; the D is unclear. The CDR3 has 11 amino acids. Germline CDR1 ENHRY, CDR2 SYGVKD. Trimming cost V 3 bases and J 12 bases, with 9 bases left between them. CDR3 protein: CAISDSGAQFF. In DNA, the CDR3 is TGTGCCATCAGTGACTCGGGTGCGCAGTTCTTC.

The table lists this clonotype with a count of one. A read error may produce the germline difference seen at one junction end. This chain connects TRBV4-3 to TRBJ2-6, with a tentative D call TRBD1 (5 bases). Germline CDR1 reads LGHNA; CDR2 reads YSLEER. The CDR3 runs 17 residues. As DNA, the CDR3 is TGCTCCAGCAGCCAAGACGCAGGCTTATCTGGGGCCAACGTCCTGGCTTTC. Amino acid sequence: CSSSQDAGLSGANVLAF.

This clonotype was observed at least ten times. As DNA, the CDR3 is TGCAGTGCTAGGGCCGGGGCTAATGAAAAACTGTTTTTT. Protein product: CSARAGANEKLFF. V and J are TRBV20-1 and TRBJ1-4; no reliable D call. V lost 3 bases and J 3 bases, leaving 8 bases between the germline ends. Germline V CDR1 and CDR2: DFQATT, SNEGSKA (reference sequence). This CDR3 is 13 amino acids long.

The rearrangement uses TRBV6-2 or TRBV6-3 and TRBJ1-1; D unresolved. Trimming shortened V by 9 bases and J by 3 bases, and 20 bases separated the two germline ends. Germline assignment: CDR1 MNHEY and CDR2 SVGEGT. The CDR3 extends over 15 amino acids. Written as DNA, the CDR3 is TGTGCCAGTAGTGGTGACATGGGCGTGTACACTGAAGCTTTCTTT. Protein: CASSGDMGVYTEAFF.

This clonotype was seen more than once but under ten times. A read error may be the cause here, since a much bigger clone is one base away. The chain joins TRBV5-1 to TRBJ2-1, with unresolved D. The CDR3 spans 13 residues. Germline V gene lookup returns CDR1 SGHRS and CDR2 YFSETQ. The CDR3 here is CASSLLGSNERFF. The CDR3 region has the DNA TGCGCCAGCAGCTTGTTGGGTTCGAATGAGCGGTTCTTC. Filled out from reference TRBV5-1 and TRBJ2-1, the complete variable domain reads KAGVTQTPRYLIKTRGQQVTLSCSPISGHRSVSWYQQTPGQGLQFLFEYFSETQRNKGNFPGRFSGRQFSNSRSEMNVSTLELGDSALYLCASSLLGSNERFFGPGTRLTVL.

The CDR3 DNA sequence: TGTGCCAGCAGCTTAGAGATCGGGGTGATTGAGCAGTTCTTC. It encodes CASSLEIGVIEQFF. The chain has TRBV7-9 and TRBJ2-1; the D gene is possibly TRBD2 (5 bases). V was pared by 1 base and J by 9 bases, with 13 bases between. The germline V gene has CDR1 SEHNR and CDR2 FQNEAQ (reference sequence). This CDR3 comprises 14 residues.

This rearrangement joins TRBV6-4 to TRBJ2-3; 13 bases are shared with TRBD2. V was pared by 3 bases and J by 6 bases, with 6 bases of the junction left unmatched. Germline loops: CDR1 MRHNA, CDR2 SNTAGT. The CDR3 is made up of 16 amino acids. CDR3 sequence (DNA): TGTGCCAGCAGTGAAACACTAGCGGGAGGGCCCGATACGCAGTATTTT. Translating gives CASSETLAGGPDTQYF.